Below, 2 T cell receptor beta chains from the same sample are listed, as sequenced in a study of beta chain features in type 1 diabetes. General study points: Moderately but significantly shorter TCRB CDR3s were found in Type 1 diabetes patients in all four CD4+ subsets.

cDNA synthesis used the whole RNA isolate, giving expressed TCRB sequences. Produced via immunoSEQ multiplex PCR; TCRdb's table is partial and in-frame only. The top ten clones hold roughly 0.13% of a sample with around 50,000 clones, around 40% of them seen once. These receptors lack a known antigen. The sequenced material came from stem cell memory CD4+ T cells from blood. These receptors originate from a man younger than 45 with type 1 diabetes.

A note on this clone: The junction does not match germline at one end; this may be a read error. This sample also contains other DNA sequences that code for the same CDR3. The chain recombines TRBV7-3 with TRBJ2-3; possibly TRBD2 for D (6 bases). Germline-derived CDR1 and CDR2 are SGHTA and FQGTGA. The CDR3 extends over 13 amino acids. CDR3 in amino acids: CASSTSPPDTQYF. In DNA form, the CDR3 reads TGTGCCAGCTCGACTAGTCCCCCAGATACGCAGTATTTC.

J is TRBJ2-1 and V is TRBV7-2, with D possibly matching TRBD2 (6 bases). V was pared by 5 bases and J by 9 bases, with 14 bases between. Germline CDR1 and CDR2: SGHTA and FQGNSA. This CDR3 region has 13 residues. The CDR3 sequence is CASSPYPEGEQFF. The DNA of the CDR3 is TGTGCCAGCAGCCCTTACCCGGAGGGTGAGCAGTTCTTC.